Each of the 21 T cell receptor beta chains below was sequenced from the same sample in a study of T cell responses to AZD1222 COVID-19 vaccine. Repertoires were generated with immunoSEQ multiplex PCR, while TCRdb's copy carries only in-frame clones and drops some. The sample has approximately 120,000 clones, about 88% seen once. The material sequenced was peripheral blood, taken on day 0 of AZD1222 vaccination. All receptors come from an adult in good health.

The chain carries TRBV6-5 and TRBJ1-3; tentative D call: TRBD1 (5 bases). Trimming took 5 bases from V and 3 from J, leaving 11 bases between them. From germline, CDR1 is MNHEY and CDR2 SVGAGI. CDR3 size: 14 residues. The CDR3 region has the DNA TGTGCCAGCAGTCCTAGACAGATTGGAAACACCATATATTTT. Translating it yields CASSPRQIGNTIYF.

The CDR3 DNA follows: TGTGCCACCGGTAAAGGGGTAACAGATACGCAGTATTTT. Translating gives CATGKGVTDTQYF. The chain recombines TRBV7-9 with TRBJ2-3; D may be TRBD1 (5 bases). The germline gives CDR1 SEHNR, CDR2 FQNEAQ (reference sequence). Trimming took off 10 bases at V and 3 bases at J, with 14 bases between the two ends. CDR3 size: 13 residues.

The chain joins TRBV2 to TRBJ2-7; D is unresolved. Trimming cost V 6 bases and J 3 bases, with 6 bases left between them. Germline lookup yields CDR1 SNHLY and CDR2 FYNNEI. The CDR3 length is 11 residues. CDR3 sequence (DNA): TGTGCCAGCAGCGATAACTACGAGCAGTACGTC. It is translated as CASSDNYEQYV.

The CDR3 protein is CASSHQETQYF. Here the CDR3 DNA reads TGTGCCAGCAGCCATCAAGAGACCCAGTACTTC. The chain has TRBV6-6 and TRBJ2-5, with D uncertain. V shed 6 bases and J shed 2 bases, with 4 bases lying between them. CDR1 MNHNY and CDR2 SVGAGI come from the germline V gene (reference sequence). This CDR3 has 11 residues.

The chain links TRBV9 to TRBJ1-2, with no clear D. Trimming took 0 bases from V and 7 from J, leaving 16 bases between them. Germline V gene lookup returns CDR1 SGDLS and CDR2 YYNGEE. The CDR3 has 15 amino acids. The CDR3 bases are TGTGCCAGCAGCGTAGCTTATTACGGGTCTGGTGGCTACACCTTC. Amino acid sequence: CASSVAYYGSGGYTF. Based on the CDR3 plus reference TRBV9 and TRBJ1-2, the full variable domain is DSGVTQTPKHLITATGQRVTLRCSPRSGDLSVYWYQQSLDQGLQFLIQYYNGEERAKGNILERFSAQQFPDLHSELNLSSLELGDSALYFCASSVAYYGSGGYTFGSGTRLTVV.

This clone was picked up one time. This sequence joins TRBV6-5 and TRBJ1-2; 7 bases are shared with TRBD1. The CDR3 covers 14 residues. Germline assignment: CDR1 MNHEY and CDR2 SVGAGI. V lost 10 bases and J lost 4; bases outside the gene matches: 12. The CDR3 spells CATGGMRQAYGYTF. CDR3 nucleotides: TGTGCCACAGGGGGGATGAGACAGGCCTATGGCTACACCTTC.

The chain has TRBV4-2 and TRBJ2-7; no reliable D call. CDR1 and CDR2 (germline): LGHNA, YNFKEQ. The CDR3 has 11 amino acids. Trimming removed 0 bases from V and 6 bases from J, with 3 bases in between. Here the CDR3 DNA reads TGTGCCAGCAGCCAAGACAGCGAGCAGTACTTC. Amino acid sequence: CASSQDSEQYF.

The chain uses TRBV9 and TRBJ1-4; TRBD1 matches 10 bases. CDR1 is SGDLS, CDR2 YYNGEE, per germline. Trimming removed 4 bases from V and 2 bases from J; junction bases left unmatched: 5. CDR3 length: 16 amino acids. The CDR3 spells CASSPRTGGTNEKLFF. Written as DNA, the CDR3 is TGTGCCAGCAGCCCCAGGACAGGGGGGACTAATGAAAAACTGTTTTTT.

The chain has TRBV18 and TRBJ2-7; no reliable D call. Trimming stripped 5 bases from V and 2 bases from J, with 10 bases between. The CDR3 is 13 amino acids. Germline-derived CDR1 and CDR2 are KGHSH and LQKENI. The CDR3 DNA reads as TGTGCCAGCTCAAGGGATCACGCCTACGAGCAGTACGTC. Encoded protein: CASSRDHAYEQYV.

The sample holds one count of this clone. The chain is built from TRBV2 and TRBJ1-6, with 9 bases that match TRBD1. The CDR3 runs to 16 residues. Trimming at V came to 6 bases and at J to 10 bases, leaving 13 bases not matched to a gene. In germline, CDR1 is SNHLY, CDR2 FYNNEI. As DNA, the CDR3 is TGTGCCAGCAGACCGGGGGGGACAGGGTTTAACTCACCCCTCCACTTT. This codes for CASRPGGTGFNSPLHF.

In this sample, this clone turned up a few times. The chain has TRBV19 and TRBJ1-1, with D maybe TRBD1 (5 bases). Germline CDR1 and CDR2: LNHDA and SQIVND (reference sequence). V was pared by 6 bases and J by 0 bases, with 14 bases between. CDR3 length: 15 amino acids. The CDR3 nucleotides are TGTGCCAGTAGAACTAATCAGGGTCTGAACACTGAAGCTTTCTTT. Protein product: CASRTNQGLNTEAFF.

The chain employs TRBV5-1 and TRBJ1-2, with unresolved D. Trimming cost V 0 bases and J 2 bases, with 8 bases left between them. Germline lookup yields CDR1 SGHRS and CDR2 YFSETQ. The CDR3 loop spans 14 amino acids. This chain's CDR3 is CASSLEAENYGYTF. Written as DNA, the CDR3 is TGCGCCAGCAGCTTGGAGGCAGAGAACTATGGCTACACCTTC.

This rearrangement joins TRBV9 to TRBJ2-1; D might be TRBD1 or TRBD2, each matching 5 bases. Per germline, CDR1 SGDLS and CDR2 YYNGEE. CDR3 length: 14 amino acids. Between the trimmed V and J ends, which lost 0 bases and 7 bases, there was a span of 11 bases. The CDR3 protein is CASSVVGVANEQFF. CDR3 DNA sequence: TGTGCCAGCAGCGTAGTGGGGGTCGCAAATGAGCAGTTCTTC.

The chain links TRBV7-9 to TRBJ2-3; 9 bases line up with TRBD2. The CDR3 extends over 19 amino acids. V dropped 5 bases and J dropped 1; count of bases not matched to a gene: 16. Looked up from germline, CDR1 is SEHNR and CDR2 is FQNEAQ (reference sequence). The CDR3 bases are TGTGCCAGCAGCCTAGGAGTAGCGGGAGTAAGGTTGGGCACAGATACGCAGTATTTT. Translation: CASSLGVAGVRLGTDTQYF. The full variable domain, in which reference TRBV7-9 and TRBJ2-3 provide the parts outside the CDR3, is DTGVSQNPRHKITKRGQNVTFRCDPISEHNRLYWYRQTLGQGPEFLTYFQNEAQLEKSRLLSDRFSAERPKGSFSTLEIQRTEQGDSAMYLCASSLGVAGVRLGTDTQYFGPGTRLTVL.

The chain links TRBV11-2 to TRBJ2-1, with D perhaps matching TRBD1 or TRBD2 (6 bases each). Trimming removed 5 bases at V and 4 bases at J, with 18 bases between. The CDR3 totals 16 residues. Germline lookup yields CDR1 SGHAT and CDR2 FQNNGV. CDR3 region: CASSGGRGPLYNEQFF. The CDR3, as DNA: TGTGCCAGCAGCGGAGGTCGGGGGCCCTTATACAATGAGCAGTTCTTC.

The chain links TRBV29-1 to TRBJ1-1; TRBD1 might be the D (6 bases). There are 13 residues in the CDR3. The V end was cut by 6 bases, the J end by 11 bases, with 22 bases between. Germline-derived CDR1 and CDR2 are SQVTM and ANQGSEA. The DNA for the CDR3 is TGCAGCGTCCTCGGGACACCTCCCCGCCAGGCTTTCTTT. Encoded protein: CSVLGTPPRQAFF.

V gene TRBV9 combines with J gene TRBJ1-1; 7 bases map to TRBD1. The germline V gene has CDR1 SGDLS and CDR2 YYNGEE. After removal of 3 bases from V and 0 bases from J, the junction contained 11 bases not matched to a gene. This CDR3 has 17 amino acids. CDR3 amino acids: CASSDAPGQLMNTEAFF. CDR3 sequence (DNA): TGTGCCAGCAGCGACGCCCCGGGACAGCTAATGAACACTGAAGCTTTCTTT.

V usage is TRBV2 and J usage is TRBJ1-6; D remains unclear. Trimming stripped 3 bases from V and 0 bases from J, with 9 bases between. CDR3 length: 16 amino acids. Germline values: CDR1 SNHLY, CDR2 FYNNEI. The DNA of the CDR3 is TGTGCCAGCAGTGAGTGGGGAAGCTCCTATAATTCACCCCTCCACTTT. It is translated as CASSEWGSSYNSPLHF.

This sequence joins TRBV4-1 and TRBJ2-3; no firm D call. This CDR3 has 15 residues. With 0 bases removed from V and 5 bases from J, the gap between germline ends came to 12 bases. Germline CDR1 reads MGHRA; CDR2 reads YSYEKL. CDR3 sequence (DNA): TGCGCCAGCAGCCAAGACGGTCCCCCGAAAGATACGCAGTATTTT. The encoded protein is CASSQDGPPKDTQYF.

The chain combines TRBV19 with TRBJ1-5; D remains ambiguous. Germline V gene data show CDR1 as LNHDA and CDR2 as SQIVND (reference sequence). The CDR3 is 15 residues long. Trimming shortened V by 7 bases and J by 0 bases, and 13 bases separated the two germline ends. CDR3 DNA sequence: TGTGCCAGTAATGTGTTTCCCTATAGCAATCAGCCCCAGCATTTT. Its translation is CASNVFPYSNQPQHF.

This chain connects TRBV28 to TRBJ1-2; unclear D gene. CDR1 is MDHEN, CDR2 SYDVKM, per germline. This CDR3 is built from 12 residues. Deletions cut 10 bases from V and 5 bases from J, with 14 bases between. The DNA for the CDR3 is TGTGCCACGACGGGTCTTGGGTATGGCTACACCTTC. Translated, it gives CATTGLGYGYTF.